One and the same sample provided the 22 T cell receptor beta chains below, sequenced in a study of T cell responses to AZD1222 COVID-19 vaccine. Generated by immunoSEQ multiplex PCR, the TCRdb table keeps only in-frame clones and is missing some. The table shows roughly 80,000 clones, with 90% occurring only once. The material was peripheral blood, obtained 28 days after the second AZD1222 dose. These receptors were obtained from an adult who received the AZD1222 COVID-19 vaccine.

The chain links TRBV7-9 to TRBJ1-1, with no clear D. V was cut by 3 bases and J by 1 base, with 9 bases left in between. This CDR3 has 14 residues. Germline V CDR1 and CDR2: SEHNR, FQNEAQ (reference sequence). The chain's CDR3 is CASSFGGKNTEAFF. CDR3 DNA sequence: TGTGCCAGCAGCTTCGGAGGGAAGAACACTGAAGCTTTCTTT. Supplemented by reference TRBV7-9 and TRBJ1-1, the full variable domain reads DTGVSQNPRHKITKRGQNVTFRCDPISEHNRLYWYRQTLGQGPEFLTYFQNEAQLEKSRLLSDRFSAERPKGSFSTLEIQRTEQGDSAMYLCASSFGGKNTEAFFGQGTRLTVV.

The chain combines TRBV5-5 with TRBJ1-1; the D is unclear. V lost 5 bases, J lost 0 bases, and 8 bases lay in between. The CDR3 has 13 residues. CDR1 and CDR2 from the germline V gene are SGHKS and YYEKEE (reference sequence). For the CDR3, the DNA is TGTGCCAGCAGTTTTGACGTGAACACTGAAGCTTTCTTT. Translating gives CASSFDVNTEAFF. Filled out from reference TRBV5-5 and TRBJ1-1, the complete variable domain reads DAGVTQSPTHLIKTRGQQVTLRCSPISGHKSVSWYQQVLGQGPQFIFQYYEKEERGRGNFPDRFSARQFPNYSSELNVNALLLGDSALYLCASSFDVNTEAFFGQGTRLTVV.

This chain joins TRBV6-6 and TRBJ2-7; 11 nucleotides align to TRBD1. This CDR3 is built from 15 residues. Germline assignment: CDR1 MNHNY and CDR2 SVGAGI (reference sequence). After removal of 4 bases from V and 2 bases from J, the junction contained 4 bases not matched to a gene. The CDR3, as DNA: TGTGCCAGCAGTTTCCCGGGACAGGGGGCCTACGAGCAGTACTTC. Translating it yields CASSFPGQGAYEQYF.

The CDR3 spells CSVGEGGSGNTIYF. In DNA form, the CDR3 reads TGCAGCGTTGGGGAGGGAGGTTCTGGAAACACCATATATTTT. The genes are TRBV29-1 and TRBJ1-3, with D uncertain. The CDR3 is 14 residues long. CDR1 is SQVTM and CDR2 is ANQGSEA in the germline V gene. The V end lost 4 bases, the J end lost 1 base, and 11 bases lay between the germline ends.

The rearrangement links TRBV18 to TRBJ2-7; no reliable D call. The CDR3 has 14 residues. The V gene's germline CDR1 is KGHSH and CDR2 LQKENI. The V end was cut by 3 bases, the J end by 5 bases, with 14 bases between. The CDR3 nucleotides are TGTGCCAGCTCACCTAAAAGGAGTTCCCACGAGCAGTACTTC. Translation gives CASSPKRSSHEQYF.

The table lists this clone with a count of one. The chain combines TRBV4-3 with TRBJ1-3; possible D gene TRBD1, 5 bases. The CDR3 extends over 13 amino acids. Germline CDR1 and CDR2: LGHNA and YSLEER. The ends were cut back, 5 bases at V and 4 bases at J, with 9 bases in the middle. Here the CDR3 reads CASSMAGGNTIYF. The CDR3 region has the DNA TGCGCCAGCAGCATGGCAGGGGGAAACACCATATATTTT.

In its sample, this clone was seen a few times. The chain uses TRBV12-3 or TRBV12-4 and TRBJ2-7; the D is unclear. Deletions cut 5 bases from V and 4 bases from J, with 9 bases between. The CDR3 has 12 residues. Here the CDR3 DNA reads TGTGCCAGCAGTCGTGGGCGGTACGAGCAGTACTTC. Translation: CASSRGRYEQYF.

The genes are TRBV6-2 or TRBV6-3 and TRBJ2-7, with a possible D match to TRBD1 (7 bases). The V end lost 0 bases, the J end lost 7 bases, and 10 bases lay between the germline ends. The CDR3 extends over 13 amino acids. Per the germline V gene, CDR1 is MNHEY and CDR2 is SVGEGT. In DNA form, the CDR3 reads TGTGCCAGCAGTTACTCGACAGGGAGGGAGCAGTACTTC. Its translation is CASSYSTGREQYF.

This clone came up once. The CDR3 here is CASSFAGIGGGTEAFF. The CDR3 nucleotides are TGCGCCAGCAGTTTCGCCGGGATAGGGGGCGGAACTGAAGCTTTCTTT. The gene calls are TRBV5-1 and TRBJ1-1, with TRBD1 matching over 7 bases. CDR3 size: 16 residues. Germline V gene lookup returns CDR1 SGHRS and CDR2 YFSETQ. The ends lost 5 bases at V and 5 bases at J; junction bases unmatched: 15.

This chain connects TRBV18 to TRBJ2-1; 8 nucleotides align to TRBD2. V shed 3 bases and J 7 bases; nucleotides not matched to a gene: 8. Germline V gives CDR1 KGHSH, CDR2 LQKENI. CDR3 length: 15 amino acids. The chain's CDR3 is CASSPDGGGTNEQFF. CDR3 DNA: TGTGCCAGCTCACCCGATGGCGGGGGGACAAATGAGCAGTTCTTC.

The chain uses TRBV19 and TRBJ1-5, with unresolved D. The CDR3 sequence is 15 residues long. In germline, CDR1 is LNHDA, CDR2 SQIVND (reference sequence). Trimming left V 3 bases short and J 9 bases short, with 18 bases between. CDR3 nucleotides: TGTGCCAGTAGTATTTTAGGCACCGGGGAGCGGCCCCAGCATTTT. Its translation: CASSILGTGERPQHF.

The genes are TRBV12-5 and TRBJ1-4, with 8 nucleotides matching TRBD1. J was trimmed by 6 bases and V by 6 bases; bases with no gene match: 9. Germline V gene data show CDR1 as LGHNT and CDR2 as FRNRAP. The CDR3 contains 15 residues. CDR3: CASGEVQGEDEKLFF. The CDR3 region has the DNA TGTGCTAGTGGAGAAGTACAGGGGGAGGATGAAAAACTGTTTTTT.

CDR3 nucleotides: TGTGCCAGCAGTGACGGTCGGACTAACCCCACGCCCTACGAGCAGTACTTC. Its protein product is CASSDGRTNPTPYEQYF. This chain links TRBV6-1 with TRBJ2-7; possible D gene TRBD2, 6 bases. CDR1 and CDR2 from the germline V gene are MNHNS and SASEGT. The CDR3 extends over 17 amino acids. Deletions cut 3 bases from V and 2 bases from J, with 20 bases between.

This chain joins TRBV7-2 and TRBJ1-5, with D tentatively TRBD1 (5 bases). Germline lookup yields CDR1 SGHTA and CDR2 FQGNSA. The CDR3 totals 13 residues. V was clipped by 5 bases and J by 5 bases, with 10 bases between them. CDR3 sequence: CASSRGVHQPQHF. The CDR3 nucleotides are TGTGCCAGCAGCCGAGGGGTTCATCAGCCCCAGCATTTT.

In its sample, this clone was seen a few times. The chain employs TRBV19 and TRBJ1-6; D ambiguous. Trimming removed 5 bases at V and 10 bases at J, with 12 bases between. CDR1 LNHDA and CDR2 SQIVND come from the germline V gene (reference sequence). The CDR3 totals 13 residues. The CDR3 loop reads CASSPLLGSPLHF. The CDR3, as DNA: TGTGCCAGTAGTCCCCTACTCGGGTCACCCCTCCACTTT.

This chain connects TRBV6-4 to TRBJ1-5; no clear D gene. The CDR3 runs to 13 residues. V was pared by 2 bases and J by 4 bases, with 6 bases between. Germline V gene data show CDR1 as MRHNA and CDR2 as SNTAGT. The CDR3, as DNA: TGTGCCAGCAGTGACACACCAAATCAGCCCCAGCATTTT. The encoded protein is CASSDTPNQPQHF.

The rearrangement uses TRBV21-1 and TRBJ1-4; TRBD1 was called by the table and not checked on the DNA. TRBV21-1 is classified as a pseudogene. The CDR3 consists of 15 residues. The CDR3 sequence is CASSKLTGLREKLFF. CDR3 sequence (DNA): TGTGCCAGCAGCAAACTCACAGGGCTTAGGGAAAAACTGTTTTTT.

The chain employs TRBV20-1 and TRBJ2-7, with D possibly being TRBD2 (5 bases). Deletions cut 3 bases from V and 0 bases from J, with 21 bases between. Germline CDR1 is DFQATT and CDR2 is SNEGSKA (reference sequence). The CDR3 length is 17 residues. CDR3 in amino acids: CSASDGEEVWSSYEQYF. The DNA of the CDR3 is TGCAGTGCTAGTGACGGTGAGGAGGTCTGGAGCTCCTACGAGCAGTACTTC.

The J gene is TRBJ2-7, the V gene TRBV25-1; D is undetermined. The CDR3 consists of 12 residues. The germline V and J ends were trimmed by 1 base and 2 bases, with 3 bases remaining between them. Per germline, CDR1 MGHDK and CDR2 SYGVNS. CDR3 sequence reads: CASSEWAYEQYF. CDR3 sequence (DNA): TGTGCCAGCAGTGAATGGGCCTACGAGCAGTACTTC.

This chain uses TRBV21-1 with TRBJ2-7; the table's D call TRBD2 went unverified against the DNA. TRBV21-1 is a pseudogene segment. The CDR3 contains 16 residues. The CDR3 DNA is TGTGCCACCGAACGGGGGGGTCCCCTTGAATTCTACGAGCAGTACTTC. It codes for CATERGGPLEFYEQYF.

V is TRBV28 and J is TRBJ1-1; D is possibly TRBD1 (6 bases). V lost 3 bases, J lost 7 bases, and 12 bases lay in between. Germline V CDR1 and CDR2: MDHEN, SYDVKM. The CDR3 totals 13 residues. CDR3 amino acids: CASSFRQGLEAFF. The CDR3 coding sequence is TGTGCCAGCAGTTTTCGGCAGGGGCTTGAAGCTTTCTTT.

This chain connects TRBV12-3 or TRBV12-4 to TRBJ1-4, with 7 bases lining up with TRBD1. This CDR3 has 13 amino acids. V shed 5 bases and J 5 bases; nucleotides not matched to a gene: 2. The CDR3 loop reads CASSRQGNEKLFF. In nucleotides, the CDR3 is TGTGCCAGCAGTCGACAGGGAAATGAAAAACTGTTTTTT.